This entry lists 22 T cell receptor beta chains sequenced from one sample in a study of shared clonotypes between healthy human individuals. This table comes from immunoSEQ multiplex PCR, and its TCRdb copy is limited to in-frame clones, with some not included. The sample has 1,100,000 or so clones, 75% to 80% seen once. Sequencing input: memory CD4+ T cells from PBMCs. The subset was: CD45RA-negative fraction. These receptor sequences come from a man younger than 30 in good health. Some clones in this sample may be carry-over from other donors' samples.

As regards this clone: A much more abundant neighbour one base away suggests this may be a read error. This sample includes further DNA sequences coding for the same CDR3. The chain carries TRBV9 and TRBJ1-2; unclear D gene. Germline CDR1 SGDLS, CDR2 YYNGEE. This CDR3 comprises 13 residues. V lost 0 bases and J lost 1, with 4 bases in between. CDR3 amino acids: CASSVVDNYGYTF. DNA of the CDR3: TGTGCCAGCAGCGTAGTTGATAACTATGGCTACACCTTC.

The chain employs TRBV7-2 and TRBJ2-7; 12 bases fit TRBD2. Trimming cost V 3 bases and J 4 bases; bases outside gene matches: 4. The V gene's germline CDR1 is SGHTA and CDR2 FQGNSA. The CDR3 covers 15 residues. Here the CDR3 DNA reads TGTGCCAGCAGCTTTCGACTAGCGGGAGCATACGAGCAGTACTTC. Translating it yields CASSFRLAGAYEQYF.

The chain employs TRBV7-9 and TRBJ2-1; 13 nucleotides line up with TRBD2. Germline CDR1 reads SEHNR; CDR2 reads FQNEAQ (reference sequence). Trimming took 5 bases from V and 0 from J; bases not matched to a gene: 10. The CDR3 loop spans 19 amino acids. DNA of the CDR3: TGTGCCAGCAGCCCCAACCCCCGGACTAGCGGGAGCTCCTACAATGAGCAGTTCTTC. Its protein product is CASSPNPRTSGSSYNEQFF.

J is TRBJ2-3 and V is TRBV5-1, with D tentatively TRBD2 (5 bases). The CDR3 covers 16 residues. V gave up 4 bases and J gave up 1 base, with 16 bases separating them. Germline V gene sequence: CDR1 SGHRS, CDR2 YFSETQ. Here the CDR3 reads CASSGKRSGGTDTQYF. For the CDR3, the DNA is TGCGCCAGCAGCGGGAAACGGAGCGGAGGCACAGATACGCAGTATTTT.

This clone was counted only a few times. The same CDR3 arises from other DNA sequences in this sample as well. The CDR3 nucleotides are TGTGCCAGCAGCCCTCAGGGAGGGGAAAATGAAAAACTGTTTTTT. Protein product: CASSPQGGENEKLFF. The gene calls are TRBV7-9 and TRBJ1-4; a possible D gene is TRBD1 (5 bases). The CDR3 is 15 residues long. Trimming removed 5 bases at V and 5 bases at J, with 15 bases between. CDR1 is SEHNR, CDR2 FQNEAQ, per germline (reference sequence). The full variable domain, in which reference TRBV7-9 and TRBJ1-4 provide the parts outside the CDR3, is DTGVSQNPRHKITKRGQNVTFRCDPISEHNRLYWYRQTLGQGPEFLTYFQNEAQLEKSRLLSDRFSAERPKGSFSTLEIQRTEQGDSAMYLCASSPQGGENEKLFFGSGTQLSVL.

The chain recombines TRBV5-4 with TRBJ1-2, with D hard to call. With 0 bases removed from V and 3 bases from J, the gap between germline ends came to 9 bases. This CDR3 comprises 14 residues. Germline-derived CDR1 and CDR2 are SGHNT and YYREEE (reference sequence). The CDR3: CASSLALEDYGYTF. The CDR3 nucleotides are TGTGCCAGCAGCTTGGCCCTCGAGGACTATGGCTACACCTTC.

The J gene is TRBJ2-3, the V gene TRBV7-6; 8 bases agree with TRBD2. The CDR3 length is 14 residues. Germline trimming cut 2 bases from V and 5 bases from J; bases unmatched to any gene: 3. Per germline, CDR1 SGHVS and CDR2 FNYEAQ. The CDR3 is CASSLTGGVDTQYF. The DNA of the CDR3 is TGTGCCAGCAGCTTAACGGGAGGGGTAGATACGCAGTATTTT.

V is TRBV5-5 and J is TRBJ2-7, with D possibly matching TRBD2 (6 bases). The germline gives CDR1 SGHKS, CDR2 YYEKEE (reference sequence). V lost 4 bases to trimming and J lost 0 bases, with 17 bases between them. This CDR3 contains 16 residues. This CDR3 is CASSTPGGSGSYEQYF. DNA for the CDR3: TGTGCCAGCAGCACACCCGGGGGTAGCGGCTCCTACGAGCAGTACTTC. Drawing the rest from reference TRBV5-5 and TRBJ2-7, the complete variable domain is DAGVTQSPTHLIKTRGQQVTLRCSPISGHKSVSWYQQVLGQGPQFIFQYYEKEERGRGNFPDRFSARQFPNYSSELNVNALLLGDSALYLCASSTPGGSGSYEQYFGPGTRLTVT.

In DNA form, the CDR3 reads TGTGCCAGTAGGTTAACAGGGGGTCCTTCCTACGAGCAGTACTTC. It translates to CASRLTGGPSYEQYF. This sequence joins TRBV19 and TRBJ2-7, with 8 bases identical to TRBD1. With 6 bases clipped from V and 1 base from J, the junction kept 8 bases outside the gene matches. The CDR3 runs 15 residues. Germline V CDR1 and CDR2: LNHDA, SQIVND (reference sequence).

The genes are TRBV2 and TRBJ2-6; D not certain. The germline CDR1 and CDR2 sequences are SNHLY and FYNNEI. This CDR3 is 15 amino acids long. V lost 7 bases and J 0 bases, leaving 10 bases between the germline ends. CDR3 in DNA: TGTGCCAGCACCCCCCGGCCCTCTGGGGCCAACGTCCTGACTTTC. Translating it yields CASTPRPSGANVLTF.

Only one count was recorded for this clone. CDR3 amino acids: CASRRTGVNQPQHF. The CDR3 DNA is TGTGCCAGCAGGCGGACAGGGGTCAATCAGCCCCAGCATTTT. V and J are TRBV6-5 and TRBJ1-5; 9 nucleotides agree with TRBD1. CDR3 size: 14 residues. Trimming removed 6 bases from V and 3 bases from J; junction bases left unmatched: 3. CDR1 and CDR2 (germline): MNHEY, SVGAGI.

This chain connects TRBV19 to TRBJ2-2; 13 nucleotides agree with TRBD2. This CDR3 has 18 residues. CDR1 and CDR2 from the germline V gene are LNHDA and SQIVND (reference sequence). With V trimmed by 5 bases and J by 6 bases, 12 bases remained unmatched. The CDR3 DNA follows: TGTGCCAGTAGTCTACGGACTAGCGGGAGATGGCCGCCCGGGGAGCTGTTTTTT. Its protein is CASSLRTSGRWPPGELFF.

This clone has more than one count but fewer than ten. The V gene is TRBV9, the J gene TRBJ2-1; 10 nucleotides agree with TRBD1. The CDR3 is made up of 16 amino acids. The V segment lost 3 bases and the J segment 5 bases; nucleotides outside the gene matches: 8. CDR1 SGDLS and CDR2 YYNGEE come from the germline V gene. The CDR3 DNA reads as TGTGCCAGCAGCGAGTTCCCGGGACAGGGGAACAATGAGCAGTTCTTC. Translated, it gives CASSEFPGQGNNEQFF.

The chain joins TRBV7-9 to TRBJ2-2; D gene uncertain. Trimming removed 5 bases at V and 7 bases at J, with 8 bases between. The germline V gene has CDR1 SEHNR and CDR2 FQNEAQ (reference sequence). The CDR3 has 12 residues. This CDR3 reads CASSPPNGELFF. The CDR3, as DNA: TGTGCCAGCAGCCCTCCTAACGGGGAGCTGTTTTTT.

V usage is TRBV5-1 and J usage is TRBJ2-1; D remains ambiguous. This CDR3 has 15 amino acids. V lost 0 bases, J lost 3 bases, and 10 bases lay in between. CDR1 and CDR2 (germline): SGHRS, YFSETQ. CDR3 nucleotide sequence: TGCGCCAGCAGCTTGGGTGCGACGAGCTACAATGAGCAGTTCTTC. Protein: CASSLGATSYNEQFF.

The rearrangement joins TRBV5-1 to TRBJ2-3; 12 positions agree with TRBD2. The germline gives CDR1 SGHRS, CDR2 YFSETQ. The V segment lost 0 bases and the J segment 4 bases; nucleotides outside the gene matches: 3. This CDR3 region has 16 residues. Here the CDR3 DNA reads TGCGCCAGCAGCTTGGCTCTAGCGGGAGGGGCAGATACGCAGTATTTT. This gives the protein CASSLALAGGADTQYF. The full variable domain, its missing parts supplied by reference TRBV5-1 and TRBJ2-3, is KAGVTQTPRYLIKTRGQQVTLSCSPISGHRSVSWYQQTPGQGLQFLFEYFSETQRNKGNFPGRFSGRQFSNSRSEMNVSTLELGDSALYLCASSLALAGGADTQYFGPGTRLTVL.

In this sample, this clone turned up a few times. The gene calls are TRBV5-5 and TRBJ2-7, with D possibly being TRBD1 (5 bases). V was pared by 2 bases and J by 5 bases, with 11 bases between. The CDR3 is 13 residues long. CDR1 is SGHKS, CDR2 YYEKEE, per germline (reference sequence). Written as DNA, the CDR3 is TGTGCCAGCAGCTTCCAGGGAAGGAACGAGCAGTACTTC. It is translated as CASSFQGRNEQYF.

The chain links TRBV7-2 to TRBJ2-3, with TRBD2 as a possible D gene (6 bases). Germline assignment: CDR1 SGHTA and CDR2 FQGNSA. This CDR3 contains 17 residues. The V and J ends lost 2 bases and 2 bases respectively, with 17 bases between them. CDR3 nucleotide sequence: TGTGCCAGCAGCTTATATGGAGCGGGCAGTTCCACAGATACGCAGTATTTT. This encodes CASSLYGAGSSTDTQYF.

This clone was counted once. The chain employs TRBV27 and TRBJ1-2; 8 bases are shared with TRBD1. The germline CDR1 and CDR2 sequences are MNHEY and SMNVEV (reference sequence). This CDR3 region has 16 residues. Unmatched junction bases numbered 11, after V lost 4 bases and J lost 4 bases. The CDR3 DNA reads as TGTGCCAGCAGTTGGCAGGGGGCTAAAGGGGGCTATGGCTACACCTTC. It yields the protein CASSWQGAKGGYGYTF.

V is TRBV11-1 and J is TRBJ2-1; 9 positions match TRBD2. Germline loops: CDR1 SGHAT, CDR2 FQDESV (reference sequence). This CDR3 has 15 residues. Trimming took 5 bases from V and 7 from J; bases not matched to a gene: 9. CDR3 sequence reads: CASSRAGGSRNEQFF. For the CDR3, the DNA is TGTGCCAGCAGCAGGGCGGGAGGGAGTAGGAATGAGCAGTTCTTC.

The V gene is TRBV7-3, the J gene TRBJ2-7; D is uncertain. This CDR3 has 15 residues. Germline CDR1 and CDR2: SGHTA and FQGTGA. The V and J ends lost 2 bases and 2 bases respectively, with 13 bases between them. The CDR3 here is CASSLRAGIAYEQYF. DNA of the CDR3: TGTGCCAGCAGCTTACGCGCAGGAATCGCCTACGAGCAGTACTTC.

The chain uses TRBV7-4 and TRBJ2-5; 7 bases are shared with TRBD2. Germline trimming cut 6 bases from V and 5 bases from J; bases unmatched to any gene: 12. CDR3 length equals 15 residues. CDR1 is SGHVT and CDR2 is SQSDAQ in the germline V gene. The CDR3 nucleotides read TGTGCCAGCAGTCCTTTGGGGCGGGAGCGGGAGACCCAGTACTTC. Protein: CASSPLGRERETQYF.